This T cell receptor beta chain comes out of a study of metastatic and nonmetastatic thyroid tumors. Across the whole study: Repertoires from blood and tumor or nodule tissue of malignant and benign thyroid patients were compared.

With 7 bases clipped from V and 4 bases from J, the junction kept 12 bases outside the gene matches. The CDR3 contains 16 residues. Germline V gene data show CDR1 as MGHRA and CDR2 as YSYEKL. In the authors' workflow: Variation in CDR3 across clinicopathological groups served as the basis for constructing a distant-metastasis classifier in papillary thyroid cancer. TCRdb ran MiXCR on the PCR reads. The V and J calls were not made by the authors but by TCRdb's processing. The profile shows 25,000 to 40,000 clones, roughly 19% of them singletons. In this sample, this clone turned up many times. No treatment of any kind had been given to any patient before thyroid surgery.

Sequenced input: blood. The chain has TRBV4-1 and TRBJ2-1; 8 nucleotides match TRBD2. The sequence was obtained from a female donor with papillary thyroid cancer or a benign thyroid nodule (not recorded which). Some clones in this sample may be carry-over from other donors' samples. The CDR3 bases are TGCGCCAGCATCCCAAGTCCCAGCGGGGGTTACAATGAGCAGTTCTTC. This encodes CASIPSPSGGYNEQFF.